This TCR beta chain was sequenced in a study of blood T cell repertoires in COVID-19. Libraries were prepared by immunoSEQ multiplex PCR; TCRdb keeps only in-frame clonotypes and omits some of them. The sample carries 150,000 to 200,000 clones, 70% to 90% recorded once. The CDR3 sequence is 13 residues long. The germline gives CDR1 SEHNR, CDR2 FQNEAQ (reference sequence). V was pared by 3 bases and J by 2 bases, with 8 bases between. This TCR was sampled from a man aged 60 to 75 with acute or convalescent COVID-19. V is TRBV7-9 and J is TRBJ2-7; D is ambiguous. Sequenced material: peripheral blood. The CDR3 sequence is CASSFSSTYEQYF. The CDR3 nucleotides read TGTGCCAGCAGCTTTAGCAGTACCTACGAGCAGTACTTC.